Presented here are 17 T cell receptor beta chains from one specimen sequenced in a study of response to subunit inactivated influenza vaccine. TCRdb used MiXCR to reprocess the RT-PCR reads, holding one entry per CDR3 protein. The sample shows approximately 160,000 distinct CDR3 sequences, about 10% of them seen only once. The specimen comprised CD8+ T cells sorted from PBMCs, sampled around 25 months after vaccination. These receptors were taken from a man between 45 and 75 years old who received an inactivated influenza vaccine.

The chain employs TRBV4-3 and TRBJ2-2, with TRBD1 matching 9 bases. The V gene's germline CDR1 is LGHNA and CDR2 YSLEER. The J segment lost 8 bases and the V segment lost 1 base, leaving 11 bases of the junction unmatched. This CDR3 region has 17 residues. CDR3 protein: CASSQGWKGQGAGELFF. In DNA form, the CDR3 reads TGCGCCAGCAGCCAAGGGTGGAAGGGACAGGGAGCAGGGGAGCTGTTTTTT.

This clonotype turned up a few times. This chain joins TRBV28 and TRBJ2-1; a weak D match, TRBD2 (5 bases). Germline V CDR1 and CDR2: MDHEN, SYDVKM. The V and J ends lost 6 bases and 13 bases respectively, with 16 bases between them. This CDR3 contains 12 residues. The CDR3 region is CASRGPPGSQFF. CDR3 nucleotides: TGTGCCAGCAGGGGCCCCCCGGGATCTCAGTTCTTC.

This clonotype was detected a few times. The V and J genes are TRBV4-2 and TRBJ2-3, with 10 bases that match TRBD2. CDR1 and CDR2 from the germline V gene are LGHNA and YNFKEQ. The CDR3 has 19 residues. V trimming: 3 bases; J trimming: 2 bases; junction bases outside the gene matches: 14. The CDR3 is CASSHATSGDFGITDTQYF. The CDR3 bases are TGTGCCAGCAGCCACGCCACTAGCGGGGATTTCGGAATCACAGATACGCAGTATTTT.

A few counts support this clonotype. This chain joins TRBV10-3 and TRBJ2-3; the match to TRBD2 covers 7 bases. J gave up 0 bases and V 5 bases, and 5 bases lay outside the gene matches. The CDR3 has 15 residues. Germline loops: CDR1 ENHRY, CDR2 SYGVKD. CDR3 nucleotide sequence: TGTGCCATCAGTTTGGCTAGCGGTAGCACAGATACGCAGTATTTT. Residues: CAISLASGSTDTQYF.

V is TRBV20-1 and J is TRBJ1-5; no clear D gene. Between the trimmed V and J ends, which lost 4 bases and 2 bases, there was a span of 9 bases. The CDR3 sequence is 13 residues long. Germline CDR1 is DFQATT and CDR2 is SNEGSKA (reference sequence). For the CDR3, the DNA is TGCAGTGCTAAGATCCAGGGCAATCAGCCCCAGCATTTT. It yields the protein CSAKIQGNQPQHF.

A remark on this clonotype: The conserved closing phenylalanine or tryptophan is absent in this CDR3, likely reflecting a read error. CDR3 sequence: CASSQGGAGIPETQYL. The CDR3 DNA reads as TGTGCCAGCAGCCAAGGGGGGGCGGGAATTCCGGAGACCCAGTACTTA. The gene calls are TRBV4-2 and TRBJ2-5, with D perhaps TRBD1 or TRBD2 (6 bases each). Germline lookup yields CDR1 LGHNA and CDR2 YNFKEQ. The CDR3 consists of 16 residues. With 1 base removed from V and 5 bases from J, the gap between germline ends came to 17 bases.

The chain links TRBV28 to TRBJ2-5, with 13 bases identical to TRBD2. V lost 5 bases and J lost 0; bases outside the gene matches: 3. The CDR3 loop spans 16 amino acids. CDR1 is MDHEN, CDR2 SYDVKM, per germline. Here the CDR3 DNA reads TGTGCCAGCAGTCCAGGGACTAGCGGGGACCAAGAGACCCAGTACTTC. It translates to CASSPGTSGDQETQYF.

The chain recombines TRBV15 with TRBJ2-7; TRBD2 might be the D (6 bases). CDR1 is LNHNV and CDR2 is YYDKDF in the germline V gene (reference sequence). CDR3 length: 15 residues. The germline V and J ends were trimmed by 3 bases and 3 bases, with 15 bases remaining between them. For the CDR3, the DNA is TGTGCCACCAGCAGTTCTAGCGACTATCTCTACGAGCAGTACTTC. Its protein product is CATSSSSDYLYEQYF.

Many counts were recorded for this clonotype. The genes are TRBV7-8 and TRBJ2-7; 9 bases are a match to TRBD2. V was pared by 5 bases and J by 2 bases, with 10 bases of the junction left unmatched. The length of the CDR3 is 16 residues. CDR1 and CDR2 from the germline V gene are SGHVS and FQNEAQ. The CDR3: CASSPYGVAGAYEQYF. For the CDR3, the DNA is TGTGCCAGCAGCCCTTATGGTGTAGCGGGAGCCTACGAGCAGTACTTC.

This clonotype occurred a few times. This chain connects TRBV9 to TRBJ2-1; D may be TRBD2 (5 bases). Germline values: CDR1 SGDLS, CDR2 YYNGEE. CDR3 length: 16 residues. V lost 0 bases and J lost 4, with 14 bases in between. CDR3 loop: CASSVGGSGIYNEQFF. CDR3 sequence (DNA): TGTGCCAGCAGCGTAGGGGGTTCGGGGATATACAATGAGCAGTTCTTC. Filled out from reference TRBV9 and TRBJ2-1, the complete variable domain reads DSGVTQTPKHLITATGQRVTLRCSPRSGDLSVYWYQQSLDQGLQFLIQYYNGEERAKGNILERFSAQQFPDLHSELNLSSLELGDSALYFCASSVGGSGIYNEQFFGPGTRLTVL.

This rearrangement joins TRBV27 to TRBJ2-5; 8 bases map to TRBD1. V gave up 2 bases and J gave up 5 bases; unmatched junction bases: 16. There are 18 residues in the CDR3. Germline V gene data show CDR1 as MNHEY and CDR2 as SMNVEV (reference sequence). CDR3 coding DNA: TGTGCCAGCAGTTTACTTGCGGCAGGGGGCTTTATCCTGGAGACCCAGTACTTC. Its translation is CASSLLAAGGFILETQYF.

CDR3 residues: CASSSPGQGSRRETQYF. As DNA, the CDR3 is TGTGCCAGCAGCTCTCCGGGACAGGGGAGCCGCAGGGAGACCCAGTACTTC. This chain links TRBV3-1 with TRBJ2-5; 10 positions match TRBD1. V was clipped by 5 bases and J by 5 bases; unmatched bases: 14. The CDR3 sequence is 17 residues long. Per germline, CDR1 LGHDT and CDR2 YNNKEL (reference sequence).

This clonotype was counted many times. This chain connects TRBV29-1 to TRBJ1-1; D might be TRBD1 (6 bases). CDR3 size: 12 residues. Trimming took 7 bases from V and 3 from J, leaving 12 bases between them. The germline V gene encodes CDR1 SQVTM and CDR2 ANQGSEA. For the CDR3, the DNA is TGCAGCGCGATACAGGGAGACACTGAAGCTTTCTTT. It encodes CSAIQGDTEAFF.

This clonotype was seen a handful of times. The V and J genes are TRBV6-2 or TRBV6-3 and TRBJ2-1; D gene ambiguous. The CDR3 has 13 residues. V lost 5 bases and J lost 6, with 11 bases in between. CDR1 is MNHEY, CDR2 SVGEGT, per germline. This CDR3 is CASSTGPLNEQFF. CDR3 bases: TGTGCCAGCAGTACGGGTCCTCTCAATGAGCAGTTCTTC.

The CDR3 region is CASSFAGGDTEAFF. The CDR3 nucleotides read TGTGCCAGCAGTTTCGCCGGGGGGGACACTGAAGCTTTCTTT. V and J are TRBV27 and TRBJ1-1, with D perhaps TRBD1 (5 bases). This CDR3 has 14 amino acids. Deletions cut 3 bases from V and 3 bases from J, with 11 bases between. Germline V CDR1 and CDR2: MNHEY, SMNVEV (reference sequence).

This clonotype was observed a few times. This rearrangement joins TRBV5-6 to TRBJ2-1, with 8 nucleotides matching TRBD2. J was trimmed by 9 bases and V by 4 bases; bases with no gene match: 3. This CDR3 is 12 amino acids long. CDR1 is SGHDT and CDR2 is YYEEEE in the germline V gene. The CDR3 reads CASSRGGSEQFF. The DNA for the CDR3 is TGTGCCAGCAGCCGGGGGGGGAGTGAGCAGTTCTTC.

The V gene is TRBV7-6, the J gene TRBJ2-7; D unclear. The CDR3 totals 14 residues. The germline gives CDR1 SGHVS, CDR2 FNYEAQ. V was trimmed by 1 base and J by 2 bases, leaving 9 bases between them. The CDR3 loop is CASSLGEAAYEQYF. The CDR3 bases are TGTGCCAGCAGCTTAGGCGAGGCCGCCTACGAGCAGTACTTC.